This T cell receptor beta chain emerged from a study of cytomegalovirus exposure and HLA in healthy donors. Regarding the study as a whole: As a later analysis showed, several of the most significant clusters appeared to be linked to common viral pathogens.

Trimming at V came to 5 bases and at J to 5 bases, leaving 9 bases not matched to a gene. Germline V gene data show CDR1 as SGHTA and CDR2 as FQGNSA. The CDR3 covers 15 residues. Each donor's status was that of a healthy bone marrow donor. This clone appeared a single time. Its antigen is unidentified. PCR was performed using 60 Vbeta and 13 Jbeta primers. Data came from immunoSEQ multiplex PCR; TCRdb stores just in-frame clones and leaves some out. The table includes just over 200,000 clones, approximately 85% detected once. The V gene is TRBV7-2, the J gene TRBJ2-7; 10 bases map to TRBD2. The TCR was taken from a woman in her thirties or forties in good health and CMV-seronegative. The sequenced sample was PBMCs. CDR3 in DNA: TGTGCCAGCAGCGCGGGGGGACTAGCGCTGAACGAGCAGTACTTC. Protein sequence: CASSAGGLALNEQYF.